The 22 T cell receptor beta chains presented below share a single source sample, sequenced in a study of PD-L1 blockade in urothelial cancer (dated by TCRdb to 2015 to 2018). Library creation used the immunoSEQ multiplex PCR assay. The clones in this table, taken by TCRdb from immuneACCESS, are in-frame only. Not every clone is retained; where verified, under half of the shortfall comes from an unresolved V gene, and the cause of the rest is unknown. The sample has over 50,000 clones on record, around 84% of them singletons. The ten largest clones represent 2.5% to 3% of the sample. This specimen was PBMCs, taken around atezolizumab (anti-PD-L1) treatment. The receptor set was obtained from a man in his forties or fifties with urothelial cancer.

The chain has TRBV5-1 and TRBJ1-3; no clear D. Germline V gene data show CDR1 as SGHRS and CDR2 as YFSETQ. The CDR3 consists of 13 residues. V was cut by 4 bases and J by 4 bases, with 9 bases left in between. CDR3 sequence (DNA): TGCGCCAGCAGCGCGGGTGGGGGAAACACCATATATTTT. This encodes CASSAGGGNTIYF.

The chain has TRBV30 and TRBJ2-1; maybe TRBD2 (5 bases). Germline loops: CDR1 GTSNPN, CDR2 SVGIG (reference sequence). V lost 3 bases and J lost 1, with 13 bases in between. The CDR3 has 15 residues. DNA for the CDR3: TGTGCCTGGAGGACCTACGGCGGGTCCTACAATGAGCAGTTCTTC. Its translation: CAWRTYGGSYNEQFF.

V is TRBV11-1 and J is TRBJ2-1; 7 nucleotides match TRBD2. Trimming cost V 1 base and J 1 base; bases outside gene matches: 7. CDR1 and CDR2 (germline): SGHAT, FQDESV (reference sequence). This CDR3 contains 17 residues. DNA for the CDR3: TGTGCCAGCAGCTTAGTTCTCCTTAGCGGGTCCTACAATGAGCAGTTCTTC. Residues: CASSLVLLSGSYNEQFF.

The gene calls are TRBV10-3 and TRBJ2-3; 8 bases are shared with TRBD2. Trimming removed 3 bases from V and 2 bases from J; junction bases left unmatched: 4. Germline CDR1 reads ENHRY; CDR2 reads SYGVKD. This CDR3 contains 15 residues. The CDR3 coding sequence is TGTGCCATCAGTGAACCGGGACTAGACACAGATACGCAGTATTTT. Residues: CAISEPGLDTDTQYF.

This chain links TRBV5-1 with TRBJ1-4; 8 nucleotides align to TRBD1. The germline V gene has CDR1 SGHRS and CDR2 YFSETQ. After removal of 5 bases from V and 3 bases from J, the junction contained 6 bases not matched to a gene. The CDR3 extends over 15 amino acids. Written as DNA, the CDR3 is TGCGCCAGCAGGCGGACAGGGTACCCTAATGAAAAACTGTTTTTT. Translated: CASRRTGYPNEKLFF.

The rearrangement uses TRBV7-9 and TRBJ1-2; perhaps TRBD1 as D (5 bases). The CDR3 length is 14 residues. Germline loops: CDR1 SEHNR, CDR2 FQNEAQ (reference sequence). Trimming took 2 bases from V and 6 from J, leaving 13 bases between them. The CDR3 nucleotides read TGTGCCAGCAGCTTATCGGGGGGAGGAGATGGCTACACCTTC. Protein: CASSLSGGGDGYTF.

CDR3 DNA: TGTGCCAGCAGACAGGGTTTTCCTGGAAACACCATATATTTT. Encoded protein: CASRQGFPGNTIYF. The V call is TRBV27, the J call TRBJ1-3, with a tentative D call TRBD1 (6 bases). Germline-derived CDR1 and CDR2 are MNHEY and SMNVEV (reference sequence). There are 14 residues in the CDR3. The ends were cut back, 6 bases at V and 2 bases at J, with 11 bases in the middle.

CDR3 sequence (DNA): TGTGCCAGCAGTGTGCGGGGCCCGGGTTCCTACAATGAGCAGTTCTTC. This gives the protein CASSVRGPGSYNEQFF. The genes are TRBV6-1 and TRBJ2-1, with D possibly being TRBD2 (6 bases). Germline loops: CDR1 MNHNS, CDR2 SASEGT. V was clipped by 4 bases and J by 1 base, with 14 bases between them. This CDR3 has 16 residues.

The V and J genes are TRBV6-1 and TRBJ1-3; TRBD1 matches 8 bases. The trim removed 4 bases at V and 6 bases at J, leaving 5 bases unmatched. The CDR3 loop spans 14 amino acids. CDR1 is MNHNS, CDR2 SASEGT, per germline. The CDR3 loop is CASSVNRGENTIYF. CDR3 nucleotide sequence: TGTGCCAGCAGTGTTAACAGGGGGGAAAACACCATATATTTT.

The V gene is TRBV5-6, the J gene TRBJ2-1; D remains unclear. V shed 1 base and J shed 6 bases, with 11 bases lying between them. The CDR3 is 14 residues long. Germline loops: CDR1 SGHDT, CDR2 YYEEEE. In nucleotides, the CDR3 is TGTGCCAGCAGCTTGAGAGGAGCGAGCAATGAGCAGTTCTTC. It is translated as CASSLRGASNEQFF.

This rearrangement joins TRBV7-8 to TRBJ2-7, with TRBD2 matching over 8 bases. Germline CDR1 and CDR2: SGHVS and FQNEAQ. J was trimmed by 3 bases and V by 5 bases; bases with no gene match: 12. The CDR3 covers 16 residues. This chain's CDR3 is CASSLPPSGSFYEQYF. DNA for the CDR3: TGTGCCAGCAGCCTACCCCCGAGCGGGAGTTTCTACGAGCAGTACTTC.

The V gene is TRBV19, the J gene TRBJ2-7, with 8 bases identical to TRBD1. V lost 4 bases and J lost 6; bases outside the gene matches: 5. The germline gives CDR1 LNHDA, CDR2 SQIVND (reference sequence). CDR3 length: 13 amino acids. The DNA of the CDR3 is TGTGCCAGTAGTACAGGGGGCGCATCCGAGCAGTACTTC. This gives the protein CASSTGGASEQYF.

V is TRBV15 and J is TRBJ2-7; tentative D call: TRBD1 (5 bases). Trimming removed 0 bases at V and 2 bases at J, with 11 bases between. Germline loops: CDR1 LNHNV, CDR2 YYDKDF (reference sequence). CDR3 length: 15 amino acids. The CDR3 region is CATSRDVDRAYEQYF. The CDR3 coding sequence is TGTGCCACCAGCAGAGATGTTGACAGAGCCTACGAGCAGTACTTC.

The rearrangement links TRBV5-1 to TRBJ1-6; D unresolved. This CDR3 spans 18 amino acids. V lost 2 bases, J lost 0 bases, and 15 bases lay in between. Germline-derived CDR1 and CDR2 are SGHRS and YFSETQ. The CDR3: CASSFEEDPSSYNSPLHF. CDR3 in DNA: TGCGCCAGCAGCTTTGAGGAGGATCCGAGCTCCTATAATTCACCCCTCCACTTT.

The chain employs TRBV7-8 and TRBJ1-2, with a weak D call TRBD1 (6 bases). CDR3 length equals 14 residues. V was pared by 3 bases and J by 4 bases, with 12 bases between. Germline V lookup: CDR1 SGHVS, CDR2 FQNEAQ. This CDR3 reads CASSFFTGSYGYTF. The CDR3 DNA follows: TGTGCCAGCAGCTTTTTTACAGGGTCCTATGGCTACACCTTC.

This chain uses TRBV7-3 with TRBJ2-1; 8 nucleotides agree with TRBD2. The CDR3 has 15 residues. V lost 5 bases and J lost 3; bases outside the gene matches: 6. Germline V gives CDR1 SGHTA, CDR2 FQGTGA. CDR3 in amino acids: CASSPGGSGYNEQFF. The CDR3, as DNA: TGTGCCAGCAGCCCGGGGGGGAGCGGCTACAATGAGCAGTTCTTC.

The genes are TRBV10-3 and TRBJ2-5; 11 nucleotides line up with TRBD2. Germline V gene data show CDR1 as ENHRY and CDR2 as SYGVKD. The CDR3 spans 15 residues. V gave up 6 bases and J gave up 1 base; unmatched junction bases: 4. CDR3 DNA sequence: TGTGCCATCAGCGAGACTAGCGGGATCCAAGAGACCCAGTACTTC. It encodes CAISETSGIQETQYF.

The rearrangement links TRBV30 to TRBJ1-5; 8 bases are shared with TRBD1. V was clipped by 1 base and J by 7 bases; unmatched bases: 3. Per germline, CDR1 GTSNPN and CDR2 SVGIG (reference sequence). CDR3 length: 13 residues. CDR3 region: CAWSGQGRQPQHF. The CDR3 coding sequence is TGTGCCTGGAGTGGACAGGGGAGGCAGCCCCAGCATTTT.

To note about this clone: A read error may account for a junction end that differs from germline. V and J are TRBV7-2 and TRBJ1-2; TRBD1 might be the D (5 bases). The CDR3 sequence is 16 residues long. Germline values: CDR1 SGHTA, CDR2 FQGNSA. The CDR3 loop reads CASLGRSSPINSGYTF. The CDR3 region has the DNA TGTGCCAGCCTGGGGCGGAGTAGTCCCATTAACTCTGGCTACACCTTC.

Only one count was recorded for this clone. The V call is TRBV5-6, the J call TRBJ1-2; unclear D gene. There are 13 residues in the CDR3. Germline lookup yields CDR1 SGHDT and CDR2 YYEEEE. V lost 0 bases and J 7 bases, leaving 10 bases between the germline ends. CDR3 sequence reads: CASSLGRSRGYTF. The CDR3 DNA reads TGTGCCAGCAGCTTGGGACGGAGTCGTGGCTACACCTTC.

This clone appeared a single time. The chain is built from TRBV7-8 and TRBJ2-1; D perhaps matches TRBD2 (6 bases). Germline V lookup: CDR1 SGHVS, CDR2 FQNEAQ. CDR3 size: 18 residues. The V end lost 5 bases, the J end lost 0 bases, and 20 bases lay between the germline ends. CDR3 bases: TGTGCCAGCAGCCCGCACCCTAGCGCGAGGAGCTCCTACAATGAGCAGTTCTTC. This sequence encodes CASSPHPSARSSYNEQFF.

This chain uses TRBV5-1 with TRBJ2-6; no firm D call. Germline values: CDR1 SGHRS, CDR2 YFSETQ. The CDR3 has 16 amino acids. The V end was cut by 0 bases, the J end by 0 bases, with 7 bases between. The CDR3 nucleotides read TGCGCCAGCAGCTTGGGAGGCCTCTCTGGGGCCAACGTCCTGACTTTC. It translates to CASSLGGLSGANVLTF.